This is a list of T cell receptor beta chains from one sample in a study of blood T cell repertoires in COVID-19. Produced via immunoSEQ multiplex PCR; TCRdb's table is partial and in-frame only. Here the sample spans tens of thousands of clones, approximately 80% being singletons. Sequences were obtained from peripheral blood. Receptors were obtained from a man aged 65-85 years with acute or convalescent COVID-19. The CDR3 runs from the conserved cysteine through the conserved F or W.

v_call	j_call	cdr3_aa
TRBV30	TRBJ2-1	CALGELAGFSGDEQFF
TRBV7-2	TRBJ2-2	CASSLAGGGDTGELFF
TRBV5-1	TRBJ2-5	CASSLSGGHQETQYF
TRBV3-1/TRBV3-2	TRBJ1-6	CASSSDRGSSPLHF
TRBV5-6	TRBJ2-1	CASSLGSEQFF
TRBV5-4	TRBJ2-5	CASSLAGAMETQYF
TRBV13	TRBJ1-1	CASSRQGAINTEAFF
TRBV7-8	TRBJ2-2	CASSSPRVPGELFF
TRBV29-1	TRBJ2-5	CSVWSRGETQYF
TRBV29-1	TRBJ1-1	CSVGGGEAFF
TRBV11-3	TRBJ2-1	CASSARTGPGNEQFF
TRBV15	TRBJ1-2	CATSSPDRVLYGYTF
TRBV30	TRBJ2-2	CAWRTLAGGRELFF
TRBV3-1/TRBV3-2	TRBJ2-7	CASSPLRGNEQYF
TRBV4-2	TRBJ1-5	CASSQELSRWPQHF
TRBV7-2	TRBJ2-5	CASSFQRGAQETQYF
TRBV6-6	TRBJ2-7	CASSPGTGSHEQYF
TRBV3-1/TRBV3-2	TRBJ1-2	CASSQDERAGYGYTF
TRBV19	TRBJ2-7	CASSTGTGGPYEQYF
TRBV18	TRBJ1-5	CASSPRPAEPQHF
TRBV28	TRBJ1-4	CASEPATGPSNEKLFF
TRBV24-1	TRBJ1-4	CATSDLKAEKLFF
TRBV5-1	TRBJ1-1	CASSPPGQGSEAFF
TRBV28	TRBJ2-2	CASIPGDRVSTGELFF
TRBV28	TRBJ1-2	CAAVAVYGYTF
TRBV9	TRBJ2-5	CASSVESGGGETQYF
TRBV5-6	TRBJ1-5	CASSWGLASNQPQHF
TRBV2	TRBJ2-5	CASRRQLGETQYF
TRBV6-1	TRBJ2-1	CASSGTSGSSYNEQFF
TRBV3-1/TRBV3-2	TRBJ2-6	CASSPRTGPSSGANVLTF
TRBV7-6	TRBJ2-5	CASSLALAGRETQYF
TRBV5-5	TRBJ1-2	CASSPPSRGYTF
TRBV3-1/TRBV3-2	TRBJ2-1	CASSQDSAGGREQFF
TRBV5-8	TRBJ1-6	CASRLRGRGHLWSPLHF
TRBV10-1	TRBJ2-1	CASSVGLAGVNEQFF
TRBV19	TRBJ2-7	CASSAGENLEQYF
TRBV4-1	TRBJ2-2	CASRGGSGGLTGELFF
TRBV7-2	TRBJ2-5	CASQRSGGLETQYF